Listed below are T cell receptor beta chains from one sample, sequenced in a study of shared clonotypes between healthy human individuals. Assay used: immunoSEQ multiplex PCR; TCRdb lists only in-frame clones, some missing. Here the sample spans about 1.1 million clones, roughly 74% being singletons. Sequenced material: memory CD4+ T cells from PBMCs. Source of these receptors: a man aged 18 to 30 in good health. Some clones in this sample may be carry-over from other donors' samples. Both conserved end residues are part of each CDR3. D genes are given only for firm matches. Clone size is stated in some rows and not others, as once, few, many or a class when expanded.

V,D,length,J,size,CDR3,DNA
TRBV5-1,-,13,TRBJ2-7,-,CASSLSLAGEQYF,TGCGCCAGCAGCTTGTCTCTGGCGGGCGAGCAGTACTTC
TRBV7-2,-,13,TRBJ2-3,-,CASSFTSADTQYF,TGTGCCAGCAGCTTCACAAGCGCAGATACGCAGTATTTT
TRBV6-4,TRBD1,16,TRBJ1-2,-,CASSRLTGGARYGYTF,TGTGCCAGCAGCCGACTCACAGGGGGCGCCCGCTATGGCTACACCTTC
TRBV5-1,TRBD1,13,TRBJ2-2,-,CASSGTVTGELFF,TGCGCCAGCAGCGGGACAGTCACCGGGGAGCTGTTTTTT
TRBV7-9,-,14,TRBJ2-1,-,CASSLGAGFPSQFF,TGTGCCAGCAGCTTAGGTGCGGGCTTCCCGTCTCAGTTCTTC
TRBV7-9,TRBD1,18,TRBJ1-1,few,CASSHTVRDRGRGTEAFF,TGTGCCAGCAGCCACACGGTCCGGGACAGGGGGCGCGGGACTGAAGCTTTCTTT
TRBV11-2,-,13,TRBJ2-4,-,CASSLARVNIQYF,TGTGCCAGCAGCTTAGCCAGAGTAAACATTCAGTACTTC
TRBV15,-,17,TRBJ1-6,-,CATSRVNRVRLNSPLHF,TGTGCCACCAGCAGAGTGAACAGGGTGCGTTTGAATTCACCCCTCCACTTT
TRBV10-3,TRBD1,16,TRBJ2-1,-,CAISDVWGQGYNEQFF,TGTGCCATCAGTGATGTTTGGGGACAGGGTTACAATGAGCAGTTCTTC
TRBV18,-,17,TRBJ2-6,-,CASSPPTGNLGANVLTF,TGTGCCAGCTCACCACCGACAGGCAATCTTGGGGCCAACGTCCTGACTTTC
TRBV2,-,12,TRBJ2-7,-,CASSGAAYEQYF,TGTGCCAGCAGCGGAGCCGCCTACGAGCAGTACTTC
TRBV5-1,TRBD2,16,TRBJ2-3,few,CASSDAPLAGTDTQYF,TGCGCCAGCAGCGACGCTCCCCTAGCGGGCACAGATACGCAGTATTTT
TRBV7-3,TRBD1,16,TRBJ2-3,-,CASSKQGAPFTDTQYF,TGTGCCAGCAGCAAACAGGGGGCCCCTTTCACAGATACGCAGTATTTT
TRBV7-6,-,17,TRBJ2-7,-,CASSLGPTGTGVYEQYF,TGTGCCAGCAGCCTTGGACCAACCGGGACGGGCGTCTACGAGCAGTACTTC
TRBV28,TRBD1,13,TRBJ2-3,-,CATQTGGTDTQYF,TGTGCCACCCAGACAGGGGGCACAGATACGCAGTATTTT
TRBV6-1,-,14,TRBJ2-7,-,CASTYDWSSYEQYF,TGTGCCAGCACGTATGACTGGAGCTCCTACGAGCAGTACTTC
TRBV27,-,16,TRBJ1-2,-,CASSPLIRFLRNIYTF,TGTGCCAGCAGTCCCCTTATCAGATTCCTCCGAAATATCTACACCTTC